These 22 T cell receptor beta chains were all obtained from the same sample, sequenced in a study of blood T cell repertoires in COVID-19. The assay was immunoSEQ multiplex PCR, and TCRdb's table has in-frame clones only and misses some. The table includes about 73,000 clones, over 85% detected once. Sequencing was performed on peripheral blood. These receptors were taken from a woman older than 75 with active or convalescent COVID-19.

The DNA for the CDR3 is TGTGCCTGGAGTATAAACACCGGGGAGCTGTTTTTT. Residues: CAWSINTGELFF. V usage is TRBV30 and J usage is TRBJ2-2; D is unresolved. Germline CDR1 reads GTSNPN; CDR2 reads SVGIG (reference sequence). V was clipped by 2 bases and J by 2 bases, with 3 bases between them. This CDR3 contains 12 residues.

This chain joins TRBV4-1 and TRBJ1-2; D might be TRBD1 (5 bases). Looked up from germline, CDR1 is MGHRA and CDR2 is YSYEKL. V was trimmed by 4 bases and J by 13 bases, leaving 22 bases between them. CDR3 length: 14 residues. CDR3 bases: TGCGCCAGCAGCCGCCTCAGGGACTTGGGCGGCGGCACCTTC. Translating gives CASSRLRDLGGGTF.

The chain links TRBV6-5 to TRBJ2-5; 15 bases map to TRBD2. CDR1 MNHEY and CDR2 SVGAGI come from the germline V gene. The CDR3 runs to 15 residues. Trimming took 7 bases from V and 4 from J; bases not matched to a gene: 4. CDR3 residues: CASTGLAGGRETQYF. The CDR3 bases are TGTGCCAGCACCGGACTAGCGGGGGGGCGAGAGACCCAGTACTTC.

The rearrangement joins TRBV6-1 to TRBJ2-7; 12 bases are a match to TRBD2. Germline V lookup: CDR1 MNHNS, CDR2 SASEGT. The CDR3 covers 14 residues. V lost 1 base and J lost 12; bases outside the gene matches: 7. DNA for the CDR3: TGTGCCAGCAGTGAAGGGTGGACTAGCGGGGCGCGGTACTTC. Amino acid sequence: CASSEGWTSGARYF.

The chain links TRBV19 to TRBJ1-5; 10 bases align to TRBD1. Per germline, CDR1 LNHDA and CDR2 SQIVND (reference sequence). The CDR3 consists of 16 residues. The V segment lost 5 bases and the J segment 7 bases; nucleotides outside the gene matches: 11. The CDR3 DNA reads TGTGCCAGTAGTCCCCGGGACAGGGGATTGTTGCAGCCCCAGCATTTT. Its protein product is CASSPRDRGLLQPQHF.

The genes are TRBV13 and TRBJ2-1, with TRBD1 matching over 8 bases. This CDR3 region has 16 residues. V lost 4 bases, J lost 0 bases, and 5 bases stayed unmatched. Germline loops: CDR1 PRHDT, CDR2 FYEKMQ (reference sequence). CDR3 bases: TGTGCCAGCAGCTCGTGGACAGGGTTCTCCTACAATGAGCAGTTCTTC. Translated: CASSSWTGFSYNEQFF.

The V gene is TRBV7-3, the J gene TRBJ2-1; TRBD2 agrees at 7 bases. The V and J ends lost 5 bases and 4 bases, in that order; junction bases with no gene match: 8. CDR3 size: 15 residues. Per the germline V gene, CDR1 is SGHTA and CDR2 is FQGTGA. The CDR3 nucleotides are TGTGCCAGCAGCCGCGGCCTAGCGGATTACAATGAGCAGTTCTTC. Protein product: CASSRGLADYNEQFF.

This chain links TRBV19 with TRBJ2-7, with TRBD1 identical over 8 bases. V was clipped by 10 bases and J by 3 bases; unmatched bases: 8. CDR3 length equals 13 residues. The germline V gene has CDR1 LNHDA and CDR2 SQIVND (reference sequence). The CDR3 DNA sequence: TGTGCCACCAGCCAGGGGGCCTTCTACGAGCAGTACTTC. Its protein is CATSQGAFYEQYF. Based on the CDR3 plus reference TRBV19 and TRBJ2-7, the full variable domain is DGGITQSPKYLFRKEGQNVTLSCEQNLNHDAMYWYRQDPGQGLRLIYYSQIVNDFQKGDIAEGYSVSREKKESFPLTVTSAQKNPTAFYLCATSQGAFYEQYFGPGTRLTVT.

This clone was counted between two and nine times. The V call is TRBV19, the J call TRBJ1-2, with D perhaps TRBD1 (6 bases). Germline CDR1 and CDR2: LNHDA and SQIVND (reference sequence). V dropped 4 bases and J dropped 9 bases, with 18 bases sitting between them. The CDR3 has 14 residues. In DNA, the CDR3 is TGTGCCAGTAGTACGTTCCAGGACAGCCCGAGCTACACCTTC. It is translated as CASSTFQDSPSYTF.

V is TRBV30 and J is TRBJ2-7; maybe TRBD1 (7 bases). CDR1 is GTSNPN, CDR2 SVGIG, per germline (reference sequence). V was pared by 3 bases and J by 4 bases, with 10 bases between. The CDR3 length is 12 residues. Written as DNA, the CDR3 is TGTGCCTGGAGCCCAGGGGGGTACGAGCAGTACTTC. This sequence encodes CAWSPGGYEQYF.

This rearrangement joins TRBV14 to TRBJ1-2, with D perhaps TRBD1 (5 bases). V shed 2 bases and J shed 1 base, with 14 bases lying between them. Germline V gene data show CDR1 as SGHDN and CDR2 as FVKESK. This CDR3 contains 16 residues. The CDR3, as DNA: TGTGCCAGCAGCCAATGGGGGGGTTTCGGTAACTATGGCTACACCTTC. It specifies CASSQWGGFGNYGYTF.

The chain is built from TRBV18 and TRBJ2-2; TRBD2 aligns across 12 bases. CDR3 length: 15 residues. The germline V gene encodes CDR1 KGHSH and CDR2 LQKENI. V lost 6 bases, J lost 2 bases, and 1 base stayed unmatched. Written as DNA, the CDR3 is TGTGCCAGCTCCGGACTAGCGGGAAACACCGGGGAGCTGTTTTTT. Amino acid sequence: CASSGLAGNTGELFF.

This clone was seen a single time. V and J are TRBV6-2 or TRBV6-3 and TRBJ1-1; D remains unclear. V lost 5 bases, J lost 6 bases, and 10 bases lay in between. The CDR3 has 12 residues. Germline CDR1 is MNHEY and CDR2 is SVGEGT. The CDR3 spells CASSTYRAEAFF. The CDR3, as DNA: TGTGCCAGCAGTACCTATCGGGCTGAAGCTTTCTTT.

J is TRBJ1-1 and V is TRBV6-2 or TRBV6-3; TRBD1 matches at 9 bases. Unmatched junction bases numbered 10, after V lost 4 bases and J lost 7 bases. CDR1 MNHEY and CDR2 SVGEGT come from the germline V gene. The length of the CDR3 is 15 residues. CDR3 sequence reads: CASSFRDRAEGEAFF. The DNA of the CDR3 is TGTGCCAGCAGTTTTAGGGACAGGGCTGAAGGTGAAGCTTTCTTT.

CDR3 in amino acids: CAWINRVGDEQYF. The DNA of the CDR3 is TGTGCCTGGATTAACCGAGTAGGGGACGAGCAGTACTTC. This rearrangement joins TRBV30 to TRBJ2-7; tentative D call: TRBD1 (5 bases). CDR1 is GTSNPN, CDR2 SVGIG, per germline (reference sequence). The CDR3 has 13 amino acids. The V gene lost 4 bases and the J gene lost 5 bases, with 15 bases spanning the gap.

The chain links TRBV7-9 to TRBJ2-7, with 9 bases matching TRBD2. In germline, CDR1 is SEHNR, CDR2 FQNEAQ (reference sequence). The ends lost 5 bases at V and 1 base at J; junction bases unmatched: 12. The CDR3 is 17 amino acids. CDR3: CASSLRPRSGGSYEQYF. The CDR3 DNA is TGTGCCAGCAGCCTTCGCCCGAGGAGCGGGGGGTCCTACGAGCAGTACTTC.

V gene TRBV3-1 (or the pseudogene TRBV3-2) combines with J gene TRBJ2-1; possible D gene TRBD1, 5 bases. The germline gives CDR1 LGHDT, CDR2 YNNKEL (reference sequence). This CDR3 comprises 16 residues. V lost 1 base, J lost 7 bases, and 17 bases lay in between. CDR3 nucleotide sequence: TGTGCCAGCAGCCAAGTGGGGCTGACGTTTGGGAATGAGCAGTTCTTC. Translated: CASSQVGLTFGNEQFF.

This sequence joins TRBV29-1 and TRBJ2-7; TRBD1 matches at 10 bases. After removal of 1 base from V and 6 bases from J, the junction contained 6 bases not matched to a gene. This CDR3 has 14 residues. Germline CDR1 and CDR2: SQVTM and ANQGSEA. The CDR3 DNA reads as TGCAGCGTTGAAGGGGGGACAGGGGTCGGCGAGCAGTACTTC. It codes for CSVEGGTGVGEQYF.

The V and J genes are TRBV7-2 and TRBJ1-4, with D possibly matching TRBD1 (6 bases). V was shortened by 3 bases and J by 0 bases, with 14 bases between the two germline ends. CDR1 is SGHTA, CDR2 FQGNSA, per germline. This CDR3 comprises 17 residues. CDR3 sequence: CASSFDRRKATNEKLFF. In DNA form, the CDR3 reads TGTGCCAGCAGCTTCGACAGGCGAAAGGCAACTAATGAAAAACTGTTTTTT.

V is TRBV21-1 and J is TRBJ2-7; the listed D gene, TRBD1, was not tested against the DNA. TRBV21-1 is deemed a pseudogene. The CDR3 sequence is 15 residues long. The CDR3 DNA sequence: TGTCCGACCAGCACCCGCGGGCAGGGGGCACGGGAGCAGTACTTC. Amino acid sequence: CPTSTRGQGAREQYF.

The table lists this clone with a count of one. The chain links TRBV10-3 to TRBJ1-2; 9 nucleotides line up with TRBD1. Trimming removed 5 bases from V and 5 bases from J; junction bases left unmatched: 6. Germline CDR1 reads ENHRY; CDR2 reads SYGVKD. CDR3 length: 14 amino acids. Written as DNA, the CDR3 is TGTGCCATCAGTAGGACAGGGGTCGATTATGGCTACACCTTC. Translating gives CAISRTGVDYGYTF.

This chain links TRBV4-1 with TRBJ2-3; D not resolved. CDR1 and CDR2 from the germline V gene are MGHRA and YSYEKL. V was shortened by 2 bases and J by 1 base, with 13 bases between the two germline ends. This CDR3 region has 16 residues. CDR3 loop: CASSQSLRSRTDTQYF. The CDR3 DNA sequence: TGCGCCAGCAGCCAAAGTCTGCGGAGTCGCACAGATACGCAGTATTTT.